The rows below give T cell receptor beta chains drawn from one sample of a study of T-cell memory formation after mild COVID-19. TCRdb recomputed calls from the 5' RACE reads with MiXCR, one row per CDR3 protein. The data show roughly 240,000 distinct CDR3 sequences, roughly 16% seen once. The sample taken for sequencing was PBMCs or a T cell subset sorted from them (not recorded which). Every receptor here comes from a man aged 18 to 29 who had mild COVID-19 (a few samples of this study predate the infection). Cell type and time point are not known. Both conserved end residues are part of each CDR3. A D gene is named only where the DNA matches it firmly. Expanded clones get a size class; other rows say once, few or many, or leave the size out.

J: TRBJ1-2
length: 14
V: TRBV11-2
D: -
size: -
DNA: TGTGCCAGCAGCTCCGGGAGAGGGGTTAATGGCTACACCTTC
CDR3: CASSSGRGVNGYTF

J: TRBJ1-2
length: 15
V: TRBV7-2
D: -
size: few
DNA: TGTGCCAGCAGTCCCTATGACAGCTCTAACTATGGCTACACCTTC
CDR3: CASSPYDSSNYGYTF

J: TRBJ1-6
length: 14
V: TRBV12-3/TRBV12-4
D: -
size: few
DNA: TGTGCCAGCAGTTCCGACACCGATTGGTCACCCCTCCACTTT
CDR3: CASSSDTDWSPLHF

J: TRBJ1-2
length: 18
V: TRBV4-1
D: -
size: once
DNA: TGCGCCAGCAGCCAAGCCCATAACCGAGGAAACAGGGTCTGGGGCTACACCTTC
CDR3: CASSQAHNRGNRVWGYTF

J: TRBJ2-7
length: 13
V: TRBV3-1
D: -
size: few
DNA: TGTGCCAGCAGCCAAGAACAGGGGCGGGGGCAGTACTTC
CDR3: CASSQEQGRGQYF

J: TRBJ2-2
length: 14
V: TRBV7-2
D: -
size: -
DNA: TGTGCCAGCAGACGAGCCCAGGGGTGGGGGGAGCTGTTTTTT
CDR3: CASRRAQGWGELFF

J: TRBJ1-1
length: 13
V: TRBV11-3
D: -
size: -
DNA: TGTGCCAGCAGCTCCAGCCCAGATACTGAAGCTTTCTTT
CDR3: CASSSSPDTEAFF

J: TRBJ1-1
length: 14
V: TRBV15
D: -
size: few
DNA: TGTGCCACCAGCAGAGCTGAGGGAAACACTGAAGCTTTCTTT
CDR3: CATSRAEGNTEAFF

J: TRBJ1-5
length: 14
V: TRBV7-9
D: -
size: -
DNA: TGTGCCAGCAGTAAGGCCTCGGGGAATCAGCCCCAGCATTTT
CDR3: CASSKASGNQPQHF

J: TRBJ2-2
length: 15
V: TRBV28
D: TRBD2
size: -
DNA: TGTGCCAGCACCCCTGTAGGGACTAGGAGAGGGGAGCTGTTTTTT
CDR3: CASTPVGTRRGELFF

J: TRBJ2-3
length: 15
V: TRBV20-1
D: -
size: few
DNA: TGCAGTGCTAGAATAACGACAGCTAGCCCAGATACGCAGTATTTT
CDR3: CSARITTASPDTQYF

J: TRBJ1-5
length: 14
V: TRBV12-3/TRBV12-4
D: -
size: few
DNA: TGTGCCAGCAGTTTAGACCCGAGGGTTCAGCCCCAGCATTTT
CDR3: CASSLDPRVQPQHF

J: TRBJ1-2
length: 14
V: TRBV7-2
D: TRBD1
size: few
DNA: TGTGCCAGCAGCTCAGGGACAGGGCCCTATGGCTACACCTTC
CDR3: CASSSGTGPYGYTF

J: TRBJ1-1
length: 15
V: TRBV12-3/TRBV12-4
D: -
size: once
DNA: TGTGCCAAAACCGCACAGGGAAACCTGGGAACTGAAGCTTTCTTT
CDR3: CAKTAQGNLGTEAFF

J: TRBJ1-3
length: 14
V: TRBV27
D: -
size: -
DNA: TGTGCCAGCAGCCCCCTGGGACCTGGAAACACCATATATTTT
CDR3: CASSPLGPGNTIYF

J: TRBJ1-4
length: 11
V: TRBV20-1
D: -
size: -
DNA: TGCAGTGCTAGTGGGTCCGGCAAACTGTTTTTT
CDR3: CSASGSGKLFF

J: TRBJ2-7
length: 13
V: TRBV29-1
D: -
size: many
DNA: TGCAGCGCAGAGGTCGGCAGGGGTTACGAGCAGTACTTC
CDR3: CSAEVGRGYEQYF